The text below deals with one T cell receptor beta chain. Trimming pared 8 bases from V and 8 bases from J, leaving 16 bases between. The CDR3 consists of 12 residues. Germline values: CDR1 MDHEN, CDR2 SYDVKM. Original processing methods: Nucleated cell counts were estimated from reference gene primer amplification. Only in-frame clones appear in the TCRdb table, and some are missing; sequencing was by immunoSEQ multiplex PCR. That table is the source of V, J and clone size, and D and trimming were worked out from the DNA. Of about 150,000 clones listed, more than 75% are singletons. These data originate in a study of blood T cell repertoires in COVID-19. Turning to the study itself: PBMCs, B-cell-depleted T cells, or T cells provided the cDNA or gDNA that made up the material.

The sample was peripheral blood. This receptor was taken from a man between 18 and 29 years old with COVID-19, enrolled during active disease. The chain is built from TRBV28 and TRBJ2-7, with a tentative D call TRBD2 (6 bases). The CDR3 coding sequence is TGTGCCAGCTATAGCGGCCCTCCTAAGCAGTACTTC. Its protein product is CASYSGPPKQYF.